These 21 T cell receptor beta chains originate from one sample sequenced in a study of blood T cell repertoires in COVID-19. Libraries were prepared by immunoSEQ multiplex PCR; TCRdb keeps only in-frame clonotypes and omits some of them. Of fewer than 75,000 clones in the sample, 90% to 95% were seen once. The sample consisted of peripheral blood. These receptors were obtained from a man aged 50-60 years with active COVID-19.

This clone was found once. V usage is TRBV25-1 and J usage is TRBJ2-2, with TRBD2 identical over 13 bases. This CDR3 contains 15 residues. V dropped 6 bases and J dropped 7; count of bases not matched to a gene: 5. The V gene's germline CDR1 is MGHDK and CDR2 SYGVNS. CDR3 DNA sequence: TGTGCCAGCAGGGGGGGACTAGCGGGGAGCGGGGAGCTGTTTTTT. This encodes CASRGGLAGSGELFF.

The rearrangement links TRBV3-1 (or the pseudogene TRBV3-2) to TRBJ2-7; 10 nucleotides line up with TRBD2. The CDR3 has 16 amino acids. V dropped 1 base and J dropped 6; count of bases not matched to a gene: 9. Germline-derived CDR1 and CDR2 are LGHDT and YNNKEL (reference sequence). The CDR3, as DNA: TGTGCCAGCAGCCAAGGTGGCGAGCGGGAGGGCCGCGAGCAGTACTTC. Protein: CASSQGGEREGREQYF.

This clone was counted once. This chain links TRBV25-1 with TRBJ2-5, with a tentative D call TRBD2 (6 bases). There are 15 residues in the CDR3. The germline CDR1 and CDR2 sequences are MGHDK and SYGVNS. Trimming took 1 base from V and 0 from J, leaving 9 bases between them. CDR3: CASSELAGYQETQYF. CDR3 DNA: TGTGCCAGCAGTGAATTGGCGGGGTACCAAGAGACCCAGTACTTC.

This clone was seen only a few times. The CDR3 DNA reads as TGTGCCAGCGAAGCCGGGTACGAGCAGTACTTC. It specifies CASEAGYEQYF. The chain combines TRBV11-3 with TRBJ2-7; D gene unclear. CDR1 SGHNT and CDR2 YENEEA come from the germline V gene. The CDR3 is 11 residues long. The V and J ends lost 8 bases and 4 bases respectively, with 9 bases between them.

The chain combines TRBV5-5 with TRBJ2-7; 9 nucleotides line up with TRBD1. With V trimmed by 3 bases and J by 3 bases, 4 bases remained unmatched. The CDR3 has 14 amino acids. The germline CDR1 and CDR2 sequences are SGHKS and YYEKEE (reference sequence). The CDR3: CASSWDRANYEQYF. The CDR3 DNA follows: TGTGCCAGCAGCTGGGACAGGGCGAACTACGAGCAGTACTTC.

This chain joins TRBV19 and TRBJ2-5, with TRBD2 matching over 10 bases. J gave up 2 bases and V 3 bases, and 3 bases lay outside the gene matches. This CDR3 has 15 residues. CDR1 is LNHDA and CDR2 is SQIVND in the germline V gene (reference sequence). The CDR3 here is CASSILAGVQETQYF. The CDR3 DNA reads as TGTGCCAGTAGTATCCTAGCGGGGGTTCAAGAGACCCAGTACTTC.

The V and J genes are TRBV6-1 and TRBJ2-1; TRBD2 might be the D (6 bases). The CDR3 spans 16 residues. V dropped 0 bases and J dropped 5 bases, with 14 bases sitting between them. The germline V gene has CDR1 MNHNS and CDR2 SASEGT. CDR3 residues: CASSEAIGAGDNEQFF. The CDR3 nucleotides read TGTGCCAGCAGTGAAGCGATAGGAGCGGGTGACAATGAGCAGTTCTTC.

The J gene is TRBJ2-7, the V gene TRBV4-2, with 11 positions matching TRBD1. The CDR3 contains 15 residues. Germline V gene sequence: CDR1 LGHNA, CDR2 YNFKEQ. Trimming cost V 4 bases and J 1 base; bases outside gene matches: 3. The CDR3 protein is CASSLGTGGSYEQYF. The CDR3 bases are TGTGCCAGCAGCCTCGGGACAGGGGGTTCCTACGAGCAGTACTTC.

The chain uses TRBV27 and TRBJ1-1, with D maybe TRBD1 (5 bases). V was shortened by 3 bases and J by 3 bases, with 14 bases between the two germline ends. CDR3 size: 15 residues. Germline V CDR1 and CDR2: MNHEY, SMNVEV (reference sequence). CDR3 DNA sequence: TGTGCCAGCAGTTTTAGGGGAGGCGGGCACACTGAAGCTTTCTTT. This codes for CASSFRGGGHTEAFF.

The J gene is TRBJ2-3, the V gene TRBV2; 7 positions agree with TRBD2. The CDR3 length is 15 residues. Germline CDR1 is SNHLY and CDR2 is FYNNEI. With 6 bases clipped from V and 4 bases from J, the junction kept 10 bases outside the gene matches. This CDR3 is CASSPGTTLPDTQYF. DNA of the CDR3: TGTGCCAGCAGCCCCGGGACTACTCTCCCAGATACGCAGTATTTT.

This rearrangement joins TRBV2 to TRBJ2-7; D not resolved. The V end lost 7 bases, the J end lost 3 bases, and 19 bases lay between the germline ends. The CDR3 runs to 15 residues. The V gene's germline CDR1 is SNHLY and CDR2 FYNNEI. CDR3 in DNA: TGTGCCAGCATCCGCCTTCTAGGAGCCGGCTACGAGCAGTACTTC. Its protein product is CASIRLLGAGYEQYF.

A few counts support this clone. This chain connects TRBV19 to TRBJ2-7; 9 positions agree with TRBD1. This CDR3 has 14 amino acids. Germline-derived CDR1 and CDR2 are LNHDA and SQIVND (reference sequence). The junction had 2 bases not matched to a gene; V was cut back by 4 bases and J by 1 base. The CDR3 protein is CASSTGTGSYEQYF. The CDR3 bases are TGTGCCAGTAGTACCGGGACAGGGTCCTACGAGCAGTACTTC.

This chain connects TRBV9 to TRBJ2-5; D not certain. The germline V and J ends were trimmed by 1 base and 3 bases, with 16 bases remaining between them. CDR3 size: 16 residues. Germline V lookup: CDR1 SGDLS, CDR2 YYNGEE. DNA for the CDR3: TGTGCCAGCAGCGTAAGCAGAGGCCCCCGAGAAGAGACCCAGTACTTC. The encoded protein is CASSVSRGPREETQYF.

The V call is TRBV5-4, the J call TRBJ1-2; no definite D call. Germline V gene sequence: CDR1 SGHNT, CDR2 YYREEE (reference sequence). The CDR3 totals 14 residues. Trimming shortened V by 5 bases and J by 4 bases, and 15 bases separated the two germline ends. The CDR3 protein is CASRHPGEAYGYTF. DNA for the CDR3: TGTGCCAGCAGACATCCCGGGGAGGCCTATGGCTACACCTTC.

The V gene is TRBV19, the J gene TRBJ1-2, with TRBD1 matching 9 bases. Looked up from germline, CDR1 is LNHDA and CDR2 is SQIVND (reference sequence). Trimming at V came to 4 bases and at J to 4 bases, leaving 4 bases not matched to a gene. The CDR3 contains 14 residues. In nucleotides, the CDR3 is TGTGCCAGTAGTACCCGGGGACAGGGCTATGGCTACACCTTC. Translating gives CASSTRGQGYGYTF.

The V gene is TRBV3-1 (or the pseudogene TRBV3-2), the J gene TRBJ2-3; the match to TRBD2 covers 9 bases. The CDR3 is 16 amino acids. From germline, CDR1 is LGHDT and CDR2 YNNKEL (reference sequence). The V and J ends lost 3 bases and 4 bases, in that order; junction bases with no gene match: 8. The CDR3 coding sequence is TGTGCCAGCAGCCATCTAGCGGGATCCACAGCAGATACGCAGTATTTT. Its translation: CASSHLAGSTADTQYF.

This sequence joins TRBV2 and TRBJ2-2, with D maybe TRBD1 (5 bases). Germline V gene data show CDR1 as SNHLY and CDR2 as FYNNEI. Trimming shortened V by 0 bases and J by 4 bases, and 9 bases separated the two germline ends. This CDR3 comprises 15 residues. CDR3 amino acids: CASSEARTLTGELFF. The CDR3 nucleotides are TGTGCCAGCAGTGAAGCGCGGACACTCACCGGGGAGCTGTTTTTT.

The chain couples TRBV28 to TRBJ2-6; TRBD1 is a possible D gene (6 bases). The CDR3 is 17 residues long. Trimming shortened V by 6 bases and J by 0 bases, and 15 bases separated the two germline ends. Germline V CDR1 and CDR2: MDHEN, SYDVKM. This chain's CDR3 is CASRTIQGYSGANVLTF. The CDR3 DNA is TGTGCCAGCAGGACCATACAGGGTTACTCTGGGGCCAACGTCCTGACTTTC.

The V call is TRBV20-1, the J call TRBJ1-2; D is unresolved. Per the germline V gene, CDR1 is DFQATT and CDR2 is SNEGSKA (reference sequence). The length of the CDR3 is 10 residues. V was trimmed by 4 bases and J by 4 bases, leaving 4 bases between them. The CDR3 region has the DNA TGCAGTGCTACCGGCTATGGCTACACCTTC. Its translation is CSATGYGYTF.

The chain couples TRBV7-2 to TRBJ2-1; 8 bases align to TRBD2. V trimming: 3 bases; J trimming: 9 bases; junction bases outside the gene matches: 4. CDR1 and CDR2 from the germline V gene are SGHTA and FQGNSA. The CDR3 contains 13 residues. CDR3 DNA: TGTGCCAGCAGCTTGGGACTAGTAGCTGAGCAGTTCTTC. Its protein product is CASSLGLVAEQFF. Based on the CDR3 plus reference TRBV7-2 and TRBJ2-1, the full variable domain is GAGVSQSPSNKVTEKGKDVELRCDPISGHTALYWYRQSLGQGLEFLIYFQGNSAPDKSGLPSDRFSAERTGGSVSTLTIQRTQQEDSAVYLCASSLGLVAEQFFGPGTRLTVL.

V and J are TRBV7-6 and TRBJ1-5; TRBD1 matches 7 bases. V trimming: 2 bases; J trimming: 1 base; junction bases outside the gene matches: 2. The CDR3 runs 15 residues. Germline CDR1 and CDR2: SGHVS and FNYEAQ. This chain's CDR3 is CASSLQGESNQPQHF. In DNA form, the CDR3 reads TGTGCCAGCAGCTTACAGGGGGAGAGCAATCAGCCCCAGCATTTT.